The clone carrying this T cell receptor (beta chain) was counted ten times or more. The sample originates from a study of spatial heterogeneity in lung cancer. Study-wide context: Raw sequencing reads included, on average, more than eight appearances of each unique TCR and UMI combination.

TCRdb independently ran MiXCR on the 5' RACE reads; one entry per CDR3 protein. The repertoire holds more than 6,000 distinct CDR3 sequences, around 8.9% seen once, with approximately 25% in the top ten. CDR1 and CDR2 from the germline V gene are LGHNA and YNFKEQ. The trim removed 1 base at V and 2 bases at J, leaving 5 bases unmatched. The CDR3 runs to 16 residues. As to time point: sample taken at primary tumor resection. The donors comprised around 72 untreated early-stage non-small cell lung cancer patients. Whole RNA, isolated from tumor, nontumor lung or frozen PBMC, was sequenced without prior sorting.

The input for sequencing was normal lung tissue next to the tumor, taken at surgery. The gene calls are TRBV4-2 and TRBJ2-3; 8 bases map to TRBD2. The source of this sequence is a male donor with early-stage non-small cell lung cancer. CDR3 nucleotides: TGTGCCAGCAGCCAAGGTAGCGGGGAACACACAGATACGCAGTATTTT. Translating it yields CASSQGSGEHTDTQYF.